This is a list of T cell receptor beta chains from one sample in a study of T cells in Graves' hyperthyroidism and ophthalmopathy. TCRdb called the multiplex PCR reads again in MiXCR, with one record for every CDR3 protein. The table lists about 200,000 distinct CDR3 sequences, roughly a sixth of them singletons. Input material: blood. The receptors were sampled from a woman between 50 and 59 years old with Graves' hyperthyroidism. CDR3s include the opening cysteine and the closing phenylalanine or tryptophan. D genes are given only for firm matches. Part of the rows lack a size; the others show once, few, many or a class for expanded clones.

many	TRBD1	TRBV5-1	TRBJ1-1	TGCGCCAGCAGCGAACAGGGACAGCGGAACACTGAAGCTTTCTTT	CASSEQGQRNTEAFF
.	.	TRBV19	TRBJ2-7	TGTGCCAGTAGGGACCGGACGGCTGGGGAATACGAGCAGTACTTC	CASRDRTAGEYEQYF
once	TRBD2	TRBV4-1	TRBJ2-4	TGCGCCAGCAGCCAAGAGGGGACTAGTGGAAACATTCAGTACTTC	CASSQEGTSGNIQYF
many	.	TRBV12-3/TRBV12-4	TRBJ1-3	TGTGCCAGCAGTTTATTGGGGCCGCGCGTTGACACCATATATTTT	CASSLLGPRVDTIYF
many	.	TRBV20-1	TRBJ2-1	TGCAGTGCCCAATACTTACGGGACTCCTACAATGAGCAGTTCTTC	CSAQYLRDSYNEQFF
many	.	TRBV24-1	TRBJ2-3	TGTGCCACCAGTGGCGTCAGTGCGGGACGCACAGATACGCAGTATTTT	CATSGVSAGRTDTQYF
.	TRBD1	TRBV5-8	TRBJ2-2	TGTGCCAGCAGCTTGTTCTCGACAGGGGCGCACACCGGGGAGCTGTTTTTT	CASSLFSTGAHTGELFF
.	.	TRBV5-1	TRBJ2-3	TGCGCCAGCAGCGGGGGTAGCTCGGCAGATACGCGGTATTTT	CASSGGSSADTRYF
few	.	TRBV9	TRBJ2-1	TGTGCCAGCAGCGTTTCGGGCGGGCAGTACAATGAGCAGTTCTTC	CASSVSGGQYNEQFF
.	.	TRBV9	TRBJ1-2	TGTGCCAGCAGCGTAGATAGCAGGGTATCCTATGGCTACACCTTC	CASSVDSRVSYGYTF
.	TRBD2	TRBV29-1	TRBJ2-5	TGCAGCGTTGAACTAGCGGGAAAGCAAGAGACCCAGTACTTC	CSVELAGKQETQYF
.	TRBD1	TRBV24-1	TRBJ2-5	TGTGCCACCAGTGATTTTAGGACAGGGGATGGAGAGACCCAGTACTTC	CATSDFRTGDGETQYF
many	TRBD2	TRBV5-1	TRBJ2-1	TGCGCCAGCAGCCAAAGGACTAGCGGGCACAATGAGCAGTTCTTC	CASSQRTSGHNEQFF
many	TRBD2	TRBV10-3	TRBJ2-5	TGTGCCATCAGCGGGCTAGCGGGAGAGGCCCAGTACTTC	CAISGLAGEAQYF
.	TRBD1	TRBV7-9	TRBJ2-1	TGTGCCAGCAGCTCAACATCGACAGGGCTCTACAATGAGCAGTTCTTC	CASSSTSTGLYNEQFF
many	.	TRBV7-8	TRBJ2-1	TGTGCCAGCAGCCTAACTAGGGCAAGCTCCTACAATGAGCAGTTCTTC	CASSLTRASSYNEQFF
.	.	TRBV4-1	TRBJ1-2	TGCGCCAGCAGCCAAGATTCGGCGACTAGCTCCTATGGCTACACCTTC	CASSQDSATSSYGYTF
.	.	TRBV9	TRBJ2-7	TGTGCCAGCAGCCCCTTCGGGGCGTCCTACGAGCAGTACTTC	CASSPFGASYEQYF
many	TRBD2	TRBV3-1	TRBJ2-3	TGTGCCAGCAGCCAAAGAGGATCCTTTAGCGGGAGGGCCGCAGATACGCAGTATTTT	CASSQRGSFSGRAADTQYF
few	.	TRBV18	TRBJ2-7	TGTGCCAGCTCACCACGAGGTTTCGACGAGCAGTACTTC	CASSPRGFDEQYF
many	TRBD1	TRBV5-1	TRBJ2-5	TGCGCCAGCAGCTCGGGACAGCCCCAAGAGACCCAGTACTTC	CASSSGQPQETQYF
many	.	TRBV7-6	TRBJ2-7	TGTGCCAGCAGCTCCCCGACCAGGACCCACGAGCAGTACTTC	CASSSPTRTHEQYF
.	.	TRBV15	TRBJ2-4	TGTGCCACCAGCAGAGGGGACATGACCCTAGCCAAAAACATTCAGTACTTC	CATSRGDMTLAKNIQYF
.	TRBD2	TRBV11-2	TRBJ2-1	TGTGCCAGCAGGGTACAGCGGGAGGACAATGAGCAGTTCTTC	CASRVQREDNEQFF
.	TRBD2	TRBV11-2	TRBJ2-3	TGTGCCAGCAGCCCTCGGACTAGCGGGAGGGCAGCCGATACGCAGTATTTT	CASSPRTSGRAADTQYF
.	.	TRBV5-1	TRBJ2-7	TGCGCCAGCAGCTTGTATCGAGGGACGGCGGAAGAGCAGTACTTC	CASSLYRGTAEEQYF
many	TRBD2	TRBV20-1	TRBJ2-3	TGCAGTACACTGGGGGGGGTTGGCACAGATACGCAGTATTTT	CSTLGGVGTDTQYF
many	.	TRBV20-1	TRBJ2-1	TGCAGTGCTAACCGGGACGGACGGACCAATGAGCAGTTCTTC	CSANRDGRTNEQFF
.	.	TRBV18	TRBJ1-5	TGTGCCAGCTCCCCCAGAAAGGAACCCTATCAGCCCCAGCATTTT	CASSPRKEPYQPQHF
.	.	TRBV18	TRBJ2-2	TGTGCCAGCTCACCACCCAGACAGGCGGACACCGGGGAGCTGTTTTTT	CASSPPRQADTGELFF
many	TRBD1	TRBV5-1	TRBJ2-4	TGCGCCAGCAGCTTGGACAGGGGTACTGCCAAAAACATTCAGTACTTC	CASSLDRGTAKNIQYF
many	TRBD1	TRBV20-1	TRBJ2-3	TGCAGTGCTAAAGGGACAGTTCTAGATACGCAGTATTTT	CSAKGTVLDTQYF
.	TRBD1	TRBV10-3	TRBJ2-1	TGTGTCATCAGTGACCCGACAGGGAATACCTACAATGAGCAGTTCTTC	CVISDPTGNTYNEQFF
many	.	TRBV27	TRBJ2-3	TGTGCCAGCAGGCTCCCCGGACTGGGGTCAGATACGCAGTATTTT	CASRLPGLGSDTQYF
.	.	TRBV6-1	TRBJ1-2	TGTGCCAGCAGTACGGACACGAATGGCTATGGCTACACCTTC	CASSTDTNGYGYTF
few	TRBD2	TRBV15	TRBJ2-2	TGTGCCACCAGCAGTACGGGACTAGCGGGAATGAACACCGGGGAGCTGTTTTTT	CATSSTGLAGMNTGELFF
many	.	TRBV24-1	TRBJ2-1	TGTGCCACCAGTGATGGTGGCGTCAATGAGCAGTTCTTC	CATSDGGVNEQFF
many	TRBD2	TRBV7-2	TRBJ2-1	TGTGCCAGCAGCCCCATCTTGGGTAGCGGGAAGAATGAGCAGTTCTTC	CASSPILGSGKNEQFF
many	TRBD2	TRBV2	TRBJ2-3	TGTGCCAGCAGTGAAGGAACTAGCGGGAGGGGCACAGATACGCAGTATTTT	CASSEGTSGRGTDTQYF
few	TRBD2	TRBV6-1	TRBJ2-2	TGTGCCAGCACTTCTCTCGCGGGAGCATCCGGGGAGCTGTTTTTT	CASTSLAGASGELFF
.	TRBD1	TRBV28	TRBJ2-5	TGTGCCAGCAAGGTCATCGGTACAGGGGGATTAGGGGAGACCCAGTACTTC	CASKVIGTGGLGETQYF
many	.	TRBV7-8	TRBJ2-7	TGTGCCAGCAGCTTAGTCGAGAGGAGGTTGGGTTTTTACGAGCAGTACTTC	CASSLVERRLGFYEQYF
many	TRBD1	TRBV3-1	TRBJ2-3	TGTGCCAGCAGCTCCTCCACCGGGACAGGGGGCTTGGATACGCAGTATTTT	CASSSSTGTGGLDTQYF
few	.	TRBV27	TRBJ1-1	TGTGCCAGCAGTGAGACAGGTTCTGAAGCTTTCTTT	CASSETGSEAFF
many	.	TRBV27	TRBJ2-7	TGTGCCAGCAGTTTATCAGGGGGAAGCCGCTCCTACGAGCAGTACTTC	CASSLSGGSRSYEQYF
few	TRBD2	TRBV18	TRBJ2-3	TGTGCCAGCTCAAGCCGACTAGCGGGAGGACGGACAGATACGCAGTATTTT	CASSSRLAGGRTDTQYF
few	TRBD2	TRBV27	TRBJ2-7	TGTGCCAGCAGGGGGGGGTACGAGCAGTACTTC	CASRGGYEQYF
.	.	TRBV12-3/TRBV12-4	TRBJ1-2	TGTGCCAGCAGTTTAGACGACAGGCCCCACTATGGCTACACCTTC	CASSLDDRPHYGYTF
many	TRBD1	TRBV12-3/TRBV12-4	TRBJ1-1	TGTGCCAGCAACTCTCAAGGGGGCGAAGCTTTCTTT	CASNSQGGEAFF
.	.	TRBV27	TRBJ1-4	TGTGCCAGCAGTTTAGACTGTGAAAAACTGTTTTTT	CASSLDCEKLFF
many	.	TRBV6-1	TRBJ2-7	TGTGCCAGCAGTGGTTCTACTTGGGGATCATACTACGAGCAGTACTTC	CASSGSTWGSYYEQYF
few	.	TRBV27	TRBJ2-7	TGTGCCAGCAGTTTAGGTCAGGGGTTCCCCTACGAGCAGTACTTC	CASSLGQGFPYEQYF
.	.	TRBV5-8	TRBJ2-7	TGTGCCAGCAGCAAAGGTTCGGCACGGAGCTCCTACGAGCAGTACTTC	CASSKGSARSSYEQYF
many	.	TRBV5-6	TRBJ1-2	TGTGCCAGCAGCTCAAGAGGGACAAAAGAGTATGGCTACACCTTC	CASSSRGTKEYGYTF
few	.	TRBV19	TRBJ1-1	TGTGCCAGTAGCCGCTCGAGGTTGGACACTGAAGCTTTCTTT	CASSRSRLDTEAFF
many	.	TRBV2	TRBJ1-6	TGTGCCAGCACCCGACTCGCCTCTTATAATTCACCCCTCCACTTT	CASTRLASYNSPLHF
.	TRBD2	TRBV7-2	TRBJ2-5	TGTGCCAGCATCGGCCCGGGGGAGGGGATCGAGACCCAGTACTTC	CASIGPGEGIETQYF
few	.	TRBV6-1	TRBJ2-4	TGTGCCAGCAGTGAAAATCTAGCCAAAAACATTCAGTACTTC	CASSENLAKNIQYF